This is a list of T cell receptor beta chains from one sample in a study of blood T cell repertoires in COVID-19. Measured with immunoSEQ multiplex PCR; TCRdb has only the in-frame clones, and not every one. The sample yields nearly 70,000 clones, 82% seen once. The sequenced sample was peripheral blood. Source of these receptors: a woman older than 75 with acute or convalescent COVID-19. CDR3s include the opening cysteine and the closing phenylalanine or tryptophan.

J gene: TRBJ1-6; V gene: TRBV19; CDR3 protein: CASSGQGNSPLHF
J gene: TRBJ1-1; V gene: TRBV11-2; CDR3 protein: CASSLSGGGETEAFF
J gene: TRBJ2-1; V gene: TRBV9; CDR3 protein: CASSVFSGVYNEQFF
J gene: TRBJ2-7; V gene: TRBV19; CDR3 protein: CASSTQAGGRYEQYF
J gene: TRBJ2-7; V gene: TRBV12-3/TRBV12-4; CDR3 protein: CASSYSPYYEQYF
J gene: TRBJ2-5; V gene: TRBV10-2; CDR3 protein: CASRGTSGMWTQYF
J gene: TRBJ2-3; V gene: TRBV6-2/TRBV6-3; CDR3 protein: CASSYSGLATDTQYF
J gene: TRBJ2-6; V gene: TRBV3-1/TRBV3-2; CDR3 protein: CASSQERESGANVLTF
J gene: TRBJ2-7; V gene: TRBV9; CDR3 protein: CASSAQAAGGLYEQYF
J gene: TRBJ1-1; V gene: TRBV7-2; CDR3 protein: CASSSLYFGQGDTEAFF
J gene: TRBJ1-1; V gene: TRBV7-8; CDR3 protein: CASSTFGGNTEAFF
J gene: TRBJ1-6; V gene: TRBV6-5; CDR3 protein: CASRRTGGSPLHF
J gene: TRBJ1-6; V gene: TRBV19; CDR3 protein: CASRRTGGPRGSPLHF
J gene: TRBJ1-4; V gene: TRBV5-1; CDR3 protein: CASSQGARDEKLFF
J gene: TRBJ2-5; V gene: TRBV6-6; CDR3 protein: CASSTGTSRQETQYF
J gene: TRBJ2-2; V gene: TRBV7-9; CDR3 protein: CASSLIGLAGALTGELFF
J gene: TRBJ2-6; V gene: TRBV19; CDR3 protein: CASSTGQNSGANVLTF
J gene: TRBJ1-1; V gene: TRBV5-6; CDR3 protein: CASSFGGMGFTEAFF
J gene: TRBJ1-5; V gene: TRBV5-6; CDR3 protein: CASSRQDQPQHF
J gene: TRBJ2-5; V gene: TRBV18; CDR3 protein: CASSPPRRTVEVQETQYF
J gene: TRBJ2-1; V gene: TRBV5-1; CDR3 protein: CASSLGDLNNEQFF
J gene: TRBJ2-3; V gene: TRBV14; CDR3 protein: CASSQPGLASTDTQYF
J gene: TRBJ2-3; V gene: TRBV2; CDR3 protein: CASSFDLVAGATDTQYF
J gene: TRBJ2-5; V gene: TRBV5-6; CDR3 protein: CASSLGLAGVQETQYF
J gene: TRBJ1-1; V gene: TRBV5-1; CDR3 protein: CASTNRDRGVGTEAFF
J gene: TRBJ1-6; V gene: TRBV30; CDR3 protein: CAWSVGGTSDSPLHF
J gene: TRBJ1-2; V gene: TRBV7-2; CDR3 protein: CASSLVSQEPGYGYTF
J gene: TRBJ1-2; V gene: TRBV6-5; CDR3 protein: CASSQSGTNGYTF
J gene: TRBJ2-7; V gene: TRBV15; CDR3 protein: CATSRLTGLEQYF
J gene: TRBJ1-3; V gene: TRBV7-2; CDR3 protein: CASSFRKAAGNTIYF
J gene: TRBJ2-3; V gene: TRBV4-1; CDR3 protein: CASSPEPSGGGDTQYF
J gene: TRBJ1-1; V gene: TRBV6-5; CDR3 protein: CASSPDRDITEAFF
J gene: TRBJ2-2; V gene: TRBV5-1; CDR3 protein: CASSFRGVNTGELFF